This entry concerns a single T cell receptor beta chain. The sample comes from a study of patients and donors after allogeneic stem cell transplantation. Trimming removed 1 base at V and 0 bases at J, with 12 bases between. The CDR3 covers 16 residues. Germline values: CDR1 MNHNS, CDR2 SASEGT. TCRdb re-called the RT-PCR reads through MiXCR, storing one row per CDR3 protein. The data show about 200,000 distinct CDR3 sequences, roughly two fifths seen once. The rearrangement joins TRBV6-1 to TRBJ1-1; D is undetermined. Specimen: blood, either unsorted or a sorted T cell fraction (not recorded which). This receptor was identified in a human donor who was either an allogeneic HSCT recipient or a stem cell or donor lymphocyte infusion donor (not recorded which). It is not recorded whose cells these are; they may come from a transplant donor. The CDR3 sequence is CASSEVSWGLNTEAFF. The CDR3 DNA reads TGTGCCAGCAGTGAAGTTTCGTGGGGTTTGAACACTGAAGCTTTCTTT.